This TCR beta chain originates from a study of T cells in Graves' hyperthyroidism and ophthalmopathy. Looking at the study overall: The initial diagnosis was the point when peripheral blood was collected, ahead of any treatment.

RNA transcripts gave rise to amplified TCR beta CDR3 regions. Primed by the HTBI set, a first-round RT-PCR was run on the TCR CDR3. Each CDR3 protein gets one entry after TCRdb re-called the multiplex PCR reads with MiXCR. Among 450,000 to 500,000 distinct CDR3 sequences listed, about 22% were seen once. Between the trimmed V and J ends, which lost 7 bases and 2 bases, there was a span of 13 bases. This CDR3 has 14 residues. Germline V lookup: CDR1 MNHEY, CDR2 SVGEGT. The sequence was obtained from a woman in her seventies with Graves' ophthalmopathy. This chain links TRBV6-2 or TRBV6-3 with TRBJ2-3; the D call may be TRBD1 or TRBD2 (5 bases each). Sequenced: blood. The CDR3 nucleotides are TGTGCCAGCAAATTAGAGGGGAACACAGATACGCAGTATTTT. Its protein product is CASKLEGNTDTQYF.